A selection of T cell receptor beta chains follows, all from one sample in a study of blood T cell repertoires in COVID-19. The protocol was immunoSEQ multiplex PCR, while the TCRdb copy is restricted to in-frame clones and leaves out a portion. The table has 350,000 to 450,000 clones, 80% to 90% seen once; the top ten hold 7.1%. Source material: peripheral blood. The receptors stem from a woman aged 55-70 years with COVID-19, enrolled during active disease. Each CDR3 is given with its conserved first and last residue. D genes are given only for firm matches. Size tells how often a clone was seen (once, few, many) or the class of an expanded clone, and some rows leave it out.

V,J,size,D,CDR3
TRBV18,TRBJ2-1,NA,TRBD2,CASYTSGGAGNEQFF
TRBV7-9,TRBJ2-7,NA,NA,CASSLDSYYEQYF
TRBV6-5,TRBJ1-6,NA,TRBD1,CASTGQGYNSPLHF
TRBV6-1,TRBJ1-4,NA,NA,CASSEALFDEKLFF
TRBV5-1,TRBJ2-7,NA,TRBD2,CASRVRASGNYEQYF
TRBV5-6,TRBJ2-7,NA,TRBD1,CASSLDGLGQGAYEQYF
TRBV6-1,TRBJ2-3,NA,TRBD1,CASSEAGTGVRTDTQYF
TRBV5-5,TRBJ1-2,NA,NA,CASSSPGLTYGYTF
TRBV7-2,TRBJ2-1,NA,NA,CASSLGGPPVPQFF
TRBV9,TRBJ2-1,NA,NA,CASSVEGAGTRSYNEQFF
TRBV12-3/TRBV12-4,TRBJ1-1,NA,NA,CASSFGRTEAFF
TRBV10-3,TRBJ2-7,NA,TRBD2,CAISESVAGGPDEQYF
TRBV5-4,TRBJ1-1,NA,TRBD1,CASSTWTGNTEAFF
TRBV5-1,TRBJ1-4,few,NA,CASSLSRGGEKLFF
TRBV6-5,TRBJ2-5,NA,TRBD1,CASIRTGQGRETQYF
TRBV7-3,TRBJ2-2,NA,TRBD1,CASSLAGTGETGELFF
TRBV19,TRBJ1-2,NA,NA,CASSKIGKGGGYTF
TRBV10-3,TRBJ2-2,few,NA,CAIGEGRDTGELFF
TRBV5-4,TRBJ1-6,NA,NA,CASSLAGGINSSPLHF
TRBV6-5,TRBJ1-1,NA,NA,CASSYSPGLEAFF
TRBV4-1,TRBJ1-4,NA,NA,CASSQGGANEKLFF
TRBV30,TRBJ2-7,NA,TRBD2,CAWSLGGGSYEQYF
TRBV9,TRBJ1-4,NA,NA,CASSVEGWATNEKLFF
TRBV3-1/TRBV3-2,TRBJ2-3,NA,NA,CASSQVMEVGTDTQYF
TRBV25-1,TRBJ1-2,few,NA,CASSARQPPYGYTF
TRBV25-1,TRBJ1-1,NA,NA,CASSVWGSAEAFF
TRBV6-5,TRBJ1-4,NA,NA,CASSYKRGGREKLFF
TRBV5-4,TRBJ2-1,NA,TRBD1,CASSSPGQGGGIEQFF
TRBV6-6,TRBJ2-3,NA,TRBD2,CASSLPGRGGTDTQYF
TRBV5-4,TRBJ1-1,NA,TRBD1,CASSWDLTGESTEAFF
TRBV27,TRBJ2-2,NA,TRBD1,CASSFGQGIGELFF
TRBV12-3/TRBV12-4,TRBJ1-3,NA,NA,CASSLNTIYF
TRBV5-1,TRBJ1-1,NA,TRBD1,CASSFDRGAAFF
TRBV6-5,TRBJ1-1,few,NA,CASRPPGMGTEAFF
TRBV9,TRBJ2-2,NA,NA,CASSQSGIGPGELFF
TRBV30,TRBJ1-5,NA,NA,CAWSVRWNQPQHF
TRBV5-8,TRBJ2-1,NA,TRBD1,CASSSGTAISYNEQFF
TRBV7-8,TRBJ2-7,NA,NA,CASSPRRITYEQYF
TRBV29-1,TRBJ1-1,NA,NA,CSARGYNTEAFF
TRBV5-1,TRBJ2-3,NA,TRBD2,CASSFSGGTADTQYF
TRBV27,TRBJ1-6,NA,NA,CASSFAGNSPLHF
TRBV7-9,TRBJ2-7,NA,TRBD2,CASSLSTSGVYEQYF
TRBV7-9,TRBJ2-7,NA,NA,CASSLPGTKYYEQYF
TRBV12-3/TRBV12-4,TRBJ1-2,NA,TRBD1,CASSPDRGHF
TRBV30,TRBJ2-5,NA,TRBD2,CAWATSGGRETQYF